A single sample gave rise to the 26 T cell receptor beta chains below, sequenced in a study of blood T cell repertoires in COVID-19. Profiling relied on immunoSEQ multiplex PCR, and the TCRdb table lists in-frame clones only, not all of them. The table shows 150,000 to 200,000 clones, with 88% occurring only once. Source material: PBMCs or T cells enriched from blood (not recorded which). Receptors originate from a woman between 18 and 29 years old who had recovered from COVID-19.

The CDR3 protein is CASSLLTGGAYEQYF. The DNA of the CDR3 is TGCGCCAGCAGCTTGTTAACAGGGGGCGCATACGAGCAGTACTTC. This rearrangement joins TRBV5-1 to TRBJ2-7, with TRBD1 matching 9 bases. The V gene's germline CDR1 is SGHRS and CDR2 YFSETQ. CDR3 size: 15 residues. V was clipped by 1 base and J by 4 bases; unmatched bases: 6.

A word on this clone: The junction does not match germline at one end; this may be a read error. The chain uses TRBV6-2 or TRBV6-3 and TRBJ1-1; D perhaps matches TRBD1 (6 bases). This CDR3 has 13 residues. Germline V lookup: CDR1 MNHEY, CDR2 SVGEGT. This CDR3 reads CASSYPRGQGPAF. CDR3 coding DNA: TGTGCCAGCAGTTACCCGAGAGGGCAGGGGCCGGCATTT.

A single count supports this clone. This chain connects TRBV5-4 to TRBJ2-7; TRBD1 matches 9 bases. This CDR3 spans 13 amino acids. Germline V CDR1 and CDR2: SGHNT, YYREEE (reference sequence). Trimming cost V 6 bases and J 3 bases; bases outside gene matches: 4. CDR3 in amino acids: CASTPDRGYEQYF. The CDR3 nucleotides read TGTGCCAGCACCCCGGACAGGGGCTACGAGCAGTACTTC.

The chain links TRBV21-1 to TRBJ1-2; TRBD1 is the table's D call, not checked against the DNA. TRBV21-1 is a listed pseudogene. CDR3 length: 14 amino acids. In DNA, the CDR3 is TGTGCCAGCAGCAAGGGGCAGGTCTATGGAGGCTACACCTTC. The encoded protein is CASSKGQVYGGYTF.

This clone was picked up one time. The chain uses TRBV24-1 and TRBJ1-4; TRBD1 might be the D (6 bases). Trimming cost V 0 bases and J 8 bases, with 15 bases left between them. The CDR3 runs 16 residues. Per germline, CDR1 KGHDR and CDR2 SFDVKD. CDR3 in DNA: TGTGCCACCAGTGATTTGATCGGGGGGGCCGAAGAAAAACTGTTTTTT. Translated: CATSDLIGGAEEKLFF.

The chain is built from TRBV6-5 and TRBJ2-5; no clear D. Trimming shortened V by 0 bases and J by 4 bases, and 9 bases separated the two germline ends. Germline V CDR1 and CDR2: MNHEY, SVGAGI. The CDR3 is made up of 14 amino acids. CDR3 in DNA: TGTGCCAGCAGTTACTCGATTCTTAGAGAGACCCAGTACTTC. This codes for CASSYSILRETQYF.

The V gene is TRBV27, the J gene TRBJ1-5; D gene ambiguous. The CDR3 loop spans 15 amino acids. Per germline, CDR1 MNHEY and CDR2 SMNVEV (reference sequence). V lost 3 bases to trimming and J lost 4 bases, with 13 bases between them. This chain's CDR3 is CASSLSAGGNQPQHF. The CDR3 DNA reads as TGTGCCAGCAGTTTGAGTGCTGGCGGAAATCAGCCCCAGCATTTT.

Note on this clone: Mismatch with germline at one junction end may stem from a read error. The chain uses TRBV28 and TRBJ2-7; D call uncertain. The germline V gene encodes CDR1 MDHEN and CDR2 SYDVKM. This CDR3 region has 11 residues. The CDR3 region has the DNA TGTGCCAGCAGTTTATCCTCCGAGCAGTACTTC. Translated: CASSLSSEQYF. Complete variable domain (other parts from reference TRBV28 and TRBJ2-7): DVKVTQSSRYLVKRTGEKVFLECVQDMDHENMFWYRQDPGLGLRLIYFSYDVKMKEKGDIPEGYSVSREKKERFSLILESASTNQTSMYLCASSLSSEQYFGPGTRLTVT.

This chain uses TRBV25-1 with TRBJ1-1; a possible D gene is TRBD1 (5 bases). The CDR3 has 14 amino acids. The germline V gene encodes CDR1 MGHDK and CDR2 SYGVNS. V was trimmed by 1 base and J by 5 bases, leaving 11 bases between them. CDR3 protein: CASSEFSGGTEAFF. CDR3 in DNA: TGTGCCAGCAGTGAATTCTCCGGGGGGACTGAAGCTTTCTTT.

The V call is TRBV5-1, the J call TRBJ1-1; a possible D gene is TRBD1 (5 bases). Germline loops: CDR1 SGHRS, CDR2 YFSETQ. The germline V and J ends were trimmed by 0 bases and 3 bases, with 9 bases remaining between them. This CDR3 comprises 14 residues. The CDR3 nucleotides read TGCGCCAGCAGCTTGGGGGGCGGGGACACTGAAGCTTTCTTT. Its translation is CASSLGGGDTEAFF.

Remarks on this clone: Sequence at one end of the junction differs from germline and may be a read error. The chain carries TRBV10-3 and TRBJ1-6, with D tentatively TRBD1 (5 bases). CDR3 length: 16 amino acids. In germline, CDR1 is ENHRY, CDR2 SYGVKD. As DNA, the CDR3 is TGTGCCATCATTGAGTTCGGGGGGGTTGAGAATTCACCCCTCCACTTT. This gives the protein CAIIEFGGVENSPLHF.

The chain links TRBV5-1 to TRBJ1-1; 11 nucleotides agree with TRBD1. From germline, CDR1 is SGHRS and CDR2 YFSETQ. J was trimmed by 8 bases and V by 4 bases; bases with no gene match: 4. The CDR3 has 13 amino acids. The CDR3 coding sequence is TGCGCCAGCAGCCATGGGACAGGGGGAGAAGCTTTCTTT. This encodes CASSHGTGGEAFF.

This chain uses TRBV15 with TRBJ1-2, with a weak D call TRBD1 (6 bases). Germline-derived CDR1 and CDR2 are LNHNV and YYDKDF (reference sequence). V dropped 3 bases and J dropped 0 bases, with 14 bases sitting between them. The length of the CDR3 is 16 residues. CDR3 sequence reads: CATSSGTGRANYGYTF. The CDR3 coding sequence is TGTGCCACCAGCAGCGGAACAGGGAGGGCTAACTATGGCTACACCTTC.

The rearrangement uses TRBV7-2 and TRBJ2-7; tentative D call: TRBD2 (7 bases). Trimming stripped 1 base from V and 3 bases from J, with 10 bases between. CDR1 is SGHTA, CDR2 FQGNSA, per germline. The CDR3 is 14 residues long. In nucleotides, the CDR3 is TGTGCCAGCAGCTTAGAGGGGGGGTTCTACGAGCAGTACTTC. This gives the protein CASSLEGGFYEQYF.

The rearrangement joins TRBV12-3 or TRBV12-4 to TRBJ1-2; weak D call: TRBD1 (6 bases). Trimming pared 4 bases from V and 6 bases from J, leaving 12 bases between. The CDR3 spans 13 residues. The CDR3 is CASSSRQVDGYTF. CDR3 in DNA: TGTGCCAGCAGTTCCCGACAGGTGGATGGCTACACCTTC.

V gene TRBV7-2 combines with J gene TRBJ2-1; weak D call: TRBD2 (6 bases). Trimming left V 1 base short and J 7 bases short, with 8 bases between. CDR1 SGHTA and CDR2 FQGNSA come from the germline V gene. CDR3 length: 13 residues. The chain's CDR3 is CASSLVAENEQFF. The CDR3, as DNA: TGTGCCAGCAGCTTAGTAGCGGAAAATGAGCAGTTCTTC.

CDR3 nucleotide sequence: TGTGCCAGCAGCACAAGCGGGTCGAACACCGGGGAGCTGTTTTTT. It translates to CASSTSGSNTGELFF. J is TRBJ2-2 and V is TRBV9, with a possible D match to TRBD2 (6 bases). The V end was cut by 4 bases, the J end by 0 bases, with 10 bases between. Germline V lookup: CDR1 SGDLS, CDR2 YYNGEE. This CDR3 region has 15 residues.

The chain employs TRBV2 and TRBJ1-4, with 7 positions matching TRBD1. The CDR3 extends over 14 amino acids. Germline CDR1 is SNHLY and CDR2 is FYNNEI. V lost 6 bases to trimming and J lost 3 bases; unmatched junction nucleotides: 4. The CDR3 protein is CASRATGSNEKLFF. DNA for the CDR3: TGTGCCAGCAGGGCGACAGGGTCTAATGAAAAACTGTTTTTT.

The V call is TRBV7-9, the J call TRBJ1-2, with D maybe TRBD1 (6 bases). Trimming removed 1 base at V and 1 base at J, with 7 bases between. This CDR3 has 14 residues. Looked up from germline, CDR1 is SEHNR and CDR2 is FQNEAQ (reference sequence). This CDR3 reads CASSLDRVNYGYTF. CDR3 sequence (DNA): TGTGCCAGCAGCTTAGACAGGGTTAACTATGGCTACACCTTC.

This clone was counted only a few times. The chain carries TRBV27 and TRBJ1-6; TRBD1 aligns across 8 bases. Trimming cost V 5 bases and J 8 bases; bases outside gene matches: 11. The CDR3 has 16 residues. Germline CDR1 MNHEY, CDR2 SMNVEV (reference sequence). The CDR3 sequence is CASSRTGQNFYSPLHF. CDR3 DNA: TGTGCCAGCAGTCGGACAGGGCAAAACTTCTATTCACCCCTCCACTTT.

This clone is a singleton in its sample. The chain recombines TRBV19 with TRBJ1-6; perhaps TRBD1 as D (6 bases). Trimming removed 4 bases at V and 10 bases at J, with 17 bases between. There are 15 residues in the CDR3. Germline V gene lookup returns CDR1 LNHDA and CDR2 SQIVND (reference sequence). The DNA for the CDR3 is TGTGCCAGTAGTACCGAACAGGGTTCGGTCTCACCCCTCCACTTT. This codes for CASSTEQGSVSPLHF.

CDR3 loop: CASSLDFRINTGELFF. Written as DNA, the CDR3 is TGTGCCAGCAGCTTAGATTTCAGGATAAACACCGGGGAGCTGTTTTTT. The V and J genes are TRBV7-6 and TRBJ2-2; D call uncertain. This CDR3 is 16 amino acids long. V was trimmed by 1 base and J by 2 bases, leaving 11 bases between them. The germline V gene has CDR1 SGHVS and CDR2 FNYEAQ.

The DNA for the CDR3 is TGTGCCAGCAGTTTCCGGGACATCCAGGAGCCCCAGCATTTT. Protein sequence: CASSFRDIQEPQHF. J is TRBJ1-5 and V is TRBV28, with D possibly TRBD1 on 6 matching bases. V dropped 3 bases and J dropped 8 bases, with 14 bases sitting between them. Germline CDR1 and CDR2: MDHEN and SYDVKM. The CDR3 sequence is 14 residues long.

The chain recombines TRBV28 with TRBJ1-5, with D tentatively TRBD1 (5 bases). With 4 bases removed from V and 1 base from J, the gap between germline ends came to 11 bases. This CDR3 has 15 residues. The germline gives CDR1 MDHEN, CDR2 SYDVKM. The CDR3, as DNA: TGTGCCAGCAGTTCGGTCGGGGGGAGCAATCAGCCCCAGCATTTT. It translates to CASSSVGGSNQPQHF.

This clone came up once. The CDR3 nucleotides read TGTGCCAGCAGTTACATCAGCGGGGGTTACAATGAGCAGTTCTTC. Translated: CASSYISGGYNEQFF. V is TRBV6-5 and J is TRBJ2-1; 8 bases fit TRBD2. Germline-derived CDR1 and CDR2 are MNHEY and SVGAGI. CDR3 size: 15 residues. V lost 2 bases and J lost 4; bases outside the gene matches: 4.

The V and J genes are TRBV19 and TRBJ1-2; no reliable D call. This CDR3 is 14 amino acids long. The germline V gene has CDR1 LNHDA and CDR2 SQIVND (reference sequence). V was clipped by 8 bases and J by 2 bases, with 15 bases between them. This chain's CDR3 is CASSFVAVNYGYTF. Written as DNA, the CDR3 is TGTGCCAGTTCCTTTGTAGCCGTAAACTATGGCTACACCTTC.